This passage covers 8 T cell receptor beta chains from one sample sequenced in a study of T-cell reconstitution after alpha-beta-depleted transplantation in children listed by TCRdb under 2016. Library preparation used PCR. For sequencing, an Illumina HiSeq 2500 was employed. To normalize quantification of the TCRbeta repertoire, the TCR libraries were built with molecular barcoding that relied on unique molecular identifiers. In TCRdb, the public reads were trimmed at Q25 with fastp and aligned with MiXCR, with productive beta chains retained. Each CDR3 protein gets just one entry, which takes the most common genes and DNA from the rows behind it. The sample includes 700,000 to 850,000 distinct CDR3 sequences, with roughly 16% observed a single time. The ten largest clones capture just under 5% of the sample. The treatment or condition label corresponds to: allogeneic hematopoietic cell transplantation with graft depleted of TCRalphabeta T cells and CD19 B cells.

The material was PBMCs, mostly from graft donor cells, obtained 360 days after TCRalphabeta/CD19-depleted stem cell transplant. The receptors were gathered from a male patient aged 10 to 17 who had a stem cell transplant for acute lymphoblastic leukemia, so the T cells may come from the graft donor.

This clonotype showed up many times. Here the CDR3 reads CASSFHQETQYF. The DNA for the CDR3 is TGCGCCAGCAGCTTCCACCAAGAGACCCAGTACTTC. The chain links TRBV5-1 to TRBJ2-5, with D unresolved. Trimming removed 2 bases from V and 0 bases from J, with 2 bases in between. The length of the CDR3 is 12 residues. CDR1 SGHRS and CDR2 YFSETQ come from the germline V gene.

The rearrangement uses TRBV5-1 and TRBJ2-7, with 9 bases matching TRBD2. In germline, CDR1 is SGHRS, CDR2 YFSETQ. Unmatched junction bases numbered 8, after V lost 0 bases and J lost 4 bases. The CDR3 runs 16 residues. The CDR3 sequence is CASSLAAGGPGYEQYF. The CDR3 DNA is TGCGCCAGCAGCTTGGCCGCGGGAGGGCCAGGATACGAGCAGTACTTC.

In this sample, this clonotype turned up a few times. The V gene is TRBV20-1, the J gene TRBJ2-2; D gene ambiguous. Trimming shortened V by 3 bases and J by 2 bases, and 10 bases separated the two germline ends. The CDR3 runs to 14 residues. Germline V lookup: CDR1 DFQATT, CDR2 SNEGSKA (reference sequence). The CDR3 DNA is TGCAGTGCTAGCCCCGAGAAAAACACCGGGGAGCTGTTTTTT. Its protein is CSASPEKNTGELFF.

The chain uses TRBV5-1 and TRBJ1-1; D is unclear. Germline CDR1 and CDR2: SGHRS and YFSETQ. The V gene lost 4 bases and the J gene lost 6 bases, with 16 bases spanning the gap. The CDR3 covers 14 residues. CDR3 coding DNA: TGCGCCAGCAGCCCGACAAGTAGGAGGGCTGAAGCTTTCTTT. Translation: CASSPTSRRAEAFF.

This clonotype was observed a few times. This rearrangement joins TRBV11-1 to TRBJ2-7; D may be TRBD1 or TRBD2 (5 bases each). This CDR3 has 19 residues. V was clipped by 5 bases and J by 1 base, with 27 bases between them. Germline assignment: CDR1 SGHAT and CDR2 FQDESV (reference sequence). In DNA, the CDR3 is TGTGCCAGCAGCGGCGCGCGGGTAGGGGCGGCTTACGGGTCCTACGAGCAGTACTTC. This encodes CASSGARVGAAYGSYEQYF.

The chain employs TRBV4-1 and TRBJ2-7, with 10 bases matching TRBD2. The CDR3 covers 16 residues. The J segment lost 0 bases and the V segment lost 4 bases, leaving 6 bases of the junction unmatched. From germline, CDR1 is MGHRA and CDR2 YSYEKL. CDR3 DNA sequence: TGCGCCAGCAGCCCCTTTTGGACTAGCGGCTCCTACGAGCAGTACTTC. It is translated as CASSPFWTSGSYEQYF.

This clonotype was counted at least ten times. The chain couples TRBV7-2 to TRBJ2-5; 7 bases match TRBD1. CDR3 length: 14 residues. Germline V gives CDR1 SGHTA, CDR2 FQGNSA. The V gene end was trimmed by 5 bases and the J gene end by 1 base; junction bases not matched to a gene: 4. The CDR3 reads CASSPWTGQETQYF. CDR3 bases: TGTGCCAGCAGCCCTTGGACAGGCCAAGAGACCCAGTACTTC.

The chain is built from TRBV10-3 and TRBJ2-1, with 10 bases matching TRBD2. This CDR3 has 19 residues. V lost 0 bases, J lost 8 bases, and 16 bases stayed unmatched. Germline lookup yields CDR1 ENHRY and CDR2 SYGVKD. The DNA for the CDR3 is TGTGCCATCAGTGAGTCGGTCTCTGTGGTAGCGGGAGGTAAAGATGAGCAGTTCTTC. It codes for CAISESVSVVAGGKDEQFF.